What follows are 15 T cell receptor beta chains derived from one specimen sequenced in a study of blood T cell repertoires in COVID-19. TCRdb keeps only in-frame clones here, not all; method: immunoSEQ multiplex PCR. The sample shows some 200,000 clones, more than 85% of them seen only once. Sequencing input: peripheral blood. The receptors originated from a woman older than 75 in a cohort sampled during active or convalescent COVID-19.

The chain has TRBV18 and TRBJ1-2; 9 bases line up with TRBD1. CDR3 length: 15 residues. The J segment lost 7 bases and the V segment lost 2 bases, leaving 8 bases of the junction unmatched. Germline V gives CDR1 KGHSH, CDR2 LQKENI. The CDR3 coding sequence is TGTGCCAGCTCACCAAGAACAGGGGGCAGTGGTGGCTACACCTTC. Translation gives CASSPRTGGSGGYTF.

The chain carries TRBV4-1 and TRBJ1-6; the D is unclear. Germline V gene sequence: CDR1 MGHRA, CDR2 YSYEKL. There are 18 residues in the CDR3. Trimming removed 1 base at V and 5 bases at J, with 18 bases between. This chain's CDR3 is CASSQGRGFGVNNSPLHF. CDR3 coding DNA: TGCGCCAGCAGCCAAGGCCGAGGATTCGGGGTGAATAATTCACCCCTCCACTTT.

This sequence joins TRBV27 and TRBJ2-3; 8 bases map to TRBD1. CDR3 size: 16 residues. CDR1 is MNHEY and CDR2 is SMNVEV in the germline V gene (reference sequence). With 7 bases clipped from V and 4 bases from J, the junction kept 13 bases outside the gene matches. CDR3 sequence: CASNSRTGGGADTQYF. The CDR3 region has the DNA TGTGCCAGCAACTCCAGAACAGGGGGTGGAGCAGATACGCAGTATTTT.

The chain couples TRBV27 to TRBJ1-2, with 7 bases fitting TRBD1. CDR3 length equals 15 residues. Germline loops: CDR1 MNHEY, CDR2 SMNVEV (reference sequence). Trimming cost V 6 bases and J 2 bases; bases outside gene matches: 9. The CDR3 sequence: CASSLDPGGNYGYTF. In DNA form, the CDR3 reads TGTGCCAGCAGCTTAGATCCAGGGGGAAACTATGGCTACACCTTC.

This clone showed up just a few times. V gene TRBV7-9 combines with J gene TRBJ2-2, with D perhaps TRBD2 (6 bases). The V end was cut by 5 bases, the J end by 5 bases, with 9 bases between. The CDR3 sequence is 13 residues long. Per germline, CDR1 SEHNR and CDR2 FQNEAQ (reference sequence). The CDR3 sequence is CASSARETGELFF. The CDR3 coding sequence is TGTGCCAGCAGCGCCCGGGAGACCGGGGAGCTGTTTTTT.

The genes are TRBV5-1 and TRBJ1-2, with TRBD1 as a possible D gene (5 bases). The CDR3 contains 14 residues. V was cut by 0 bases and J by 5 bases, with 11 bases left in between. From germline, CDR1 is SGHRS and CDR2 YFSETQ. CDR3 loop: CASSLGQPAYGYTF. In nucleotides, the CDR3 is TGCGCCAGCAGCTTGGGACAGCCCGCTTATGGCTACACCTTC. Together with reference TRBV5-1 and TRBJ1-2, the CDR3 gives the full variable domain: KAGVTQTPRYLIKTRGQQVTLSCSPISGHRSVSWYQQTPGQGLQFLFEYFSETQRNKGNFPGRFSGRQFSNSRSEMNVSTLELGDSALYLCASSLGQPAYGYTFGSGTRLTVV.

The chain recombines TRBV2 with TRBJ2-1, with TRBD2 identical over 12 bases. J gave up 6 bases and V 6 bases, and 6 bases lay outside the gene matches. Germline CDR1 reads SNHLY; CDR2 reads FYNNEI. The CDR3 contains 15 residues. CDR3 loop: CASSETSGGSNEQFF. The CDR3 nucleotides are TGTGCCAGCAGCGAAACTAGCGGGGGGTCCAATGAGCAGTTCTTC. The variable domain in full, with the rest retrieved from reference TRBV2 and TRBJ2-1, is EPEVTQTPSHQVTQMGQEVILRCVPISNHLYFYWYRQILGQKVEFLVSFYNNEISEKSEIFDDQFSVERPDGSNFTLKIRSTKLEDSAMYFCASSETSGGSNEQFFGPGTRLTVL.

This clone was seen only once. This chain uses TRBV2 with TRBJ1-5; D is perhaps TRBD1 (5 bases). Germline CDR1 is SNHLY and CDR2 is FYNNEI. V was clipped by 6 bases and J by 2 bases, with 11 bases between them. The CDR3 extends over 14 amino acids. The CDR3, as DNA: TGTGCCAGCAGCAACGCGGGGGGCAATCAGCCCCAGCATTTT. Residues: CASSNAGGNQPQHF. Looking up the rest from reference TRBV2 and TRBJ1-5 gives the full variable domain: EPEVTQTPSHQVTQMGQEVILRCVPISNHLYFYWYRQILGQKVEFLVSFYNNEISEKSEIFDDQFSVERPDGSNFTLKIRSTKLEDSAMYFCASSNAGGNQPQHFGDGTRLSIL.

V gene TRBV28 combines with J gene TRBJ1-6, with no clear D. Trimming pared 5 bases from V and 4 bases from J, leaving 15 bases between. The CDR3 consists of 16 residues. Germline-derived CDR1 and CDR2 are MDHEN and SYDVKM. Here the CDR3 DNA reads TGTGCCAGCAGTCCCTCCCGCAGGCCATATAATTCACCCCTCCACTTT. Encoded protein: CASSPSRRPYNSPLHF. Full variable domain (missing parts from reference TRBV28 and TRBJ1-6): DVKVTQSSRYLVKRTGEKVFLECVQDMDHENMFWYRQDPGLGLRLIYFSYDVKMKEKGDIPEGYSVSREKKERFSLILESASTNQTSMYLCASSPSRRPYNSPLHFGNGTRLTVT.

V usage is TRBV5-6 and J usage is TRBJ1-2; TRBD1 might be the D (5 bases). From germline, CDR1 is SGHDT and CDR2 YYEEEE. This CDR3 is built from 13 residues. V was pared by 4 bases and J by 2 bases, with 9 bases between. This chain's CDR3 is CASSMDTNYGYTF. As DNA, the CDR3 is TGTGCCAGCAGCATGGACACAAACTATGGCTACACCTTC.

Comments on this clone: The sample has other DNA sequences that encode this CDR3 too. This chain uses TRBV6-2 or TRBV6-3 with TRBJ1-1; D is perhaps TRBD1 (5 bases). Germline V gives CDR1 MNHEY, CDR2 SVGEGT. Trimming took 5 bases from V and 1 from J, leaving 8 bases between them. The CDR3 spans 13 residues. CDR3 protein: CASSPGQNTEAFF. In DNA form, the CDR3 reads TGTGCCAGCAGTCCCGGACAGAACACTGAAGCTTTCTTT.

This sequence joins TRBV12-5 and TRBJ2-1, with 8 bases identical to TRBD2. CDR1 is LGHNT, CDR2 FRNRAP, per germline. The junction had 7 bases not matched to a gene; V was cut back by 1 base and J by 2 bases. The CDR3 runs to 17 residues. DNA of the CDR3: TGTGCTAGTGGTTTGGGGGCGGGAGGCACCCCCTACAATGAGCAGTTCTTC. Translated, it gives CASGLGAGGTPYNEQFF.

This rearrangement joins TRBV19 to TRBJ1-2; D is ambiguous. Trimming left V 5 bases short and J 2 bases short, with 9 bases between. The CDR3 is made up of 13 amino acids. Germline CDR1 LNHDA, CDR2 SQIVND (reference sequence). This CDR3 is CASSVQTNYGYTF. DNA of the CDR3: TGTGCCAGTAGTGTACAAACCAACTATGGCTACACCTTC.

This chain joins TRBV12-2 and TRBJ2-5; TRBD2 reflects the table's D call only, with no check against the DNA. TRBV12-2 is a listed pseudogene. CDR3 length equals 13 residues. The CDR3 loop reads CARGAGRSETQYF. The CDR3 bases are TGTGCAAGGGGCGCGGGGAGATCGGAGACCCAGTACTTC.

The J gene is TRBJ1-2, the V gene TRBV27; D remains unclear. V was shortened by 5 bases and J by 4 bases, with 26 bases between the two germline ends. Germline CDR1 is MNHEY and CDR2 is SMNVEV (reference sequence). This CDR3 has 18 amino acids. DNA of the CDR3: TGTGCCAGCAGTCACTCCACCTTCACCGGGGATATTGGCTATGGCTACACCTTC. Translated, it gives CASSHSTFTGDIGYGYTF.